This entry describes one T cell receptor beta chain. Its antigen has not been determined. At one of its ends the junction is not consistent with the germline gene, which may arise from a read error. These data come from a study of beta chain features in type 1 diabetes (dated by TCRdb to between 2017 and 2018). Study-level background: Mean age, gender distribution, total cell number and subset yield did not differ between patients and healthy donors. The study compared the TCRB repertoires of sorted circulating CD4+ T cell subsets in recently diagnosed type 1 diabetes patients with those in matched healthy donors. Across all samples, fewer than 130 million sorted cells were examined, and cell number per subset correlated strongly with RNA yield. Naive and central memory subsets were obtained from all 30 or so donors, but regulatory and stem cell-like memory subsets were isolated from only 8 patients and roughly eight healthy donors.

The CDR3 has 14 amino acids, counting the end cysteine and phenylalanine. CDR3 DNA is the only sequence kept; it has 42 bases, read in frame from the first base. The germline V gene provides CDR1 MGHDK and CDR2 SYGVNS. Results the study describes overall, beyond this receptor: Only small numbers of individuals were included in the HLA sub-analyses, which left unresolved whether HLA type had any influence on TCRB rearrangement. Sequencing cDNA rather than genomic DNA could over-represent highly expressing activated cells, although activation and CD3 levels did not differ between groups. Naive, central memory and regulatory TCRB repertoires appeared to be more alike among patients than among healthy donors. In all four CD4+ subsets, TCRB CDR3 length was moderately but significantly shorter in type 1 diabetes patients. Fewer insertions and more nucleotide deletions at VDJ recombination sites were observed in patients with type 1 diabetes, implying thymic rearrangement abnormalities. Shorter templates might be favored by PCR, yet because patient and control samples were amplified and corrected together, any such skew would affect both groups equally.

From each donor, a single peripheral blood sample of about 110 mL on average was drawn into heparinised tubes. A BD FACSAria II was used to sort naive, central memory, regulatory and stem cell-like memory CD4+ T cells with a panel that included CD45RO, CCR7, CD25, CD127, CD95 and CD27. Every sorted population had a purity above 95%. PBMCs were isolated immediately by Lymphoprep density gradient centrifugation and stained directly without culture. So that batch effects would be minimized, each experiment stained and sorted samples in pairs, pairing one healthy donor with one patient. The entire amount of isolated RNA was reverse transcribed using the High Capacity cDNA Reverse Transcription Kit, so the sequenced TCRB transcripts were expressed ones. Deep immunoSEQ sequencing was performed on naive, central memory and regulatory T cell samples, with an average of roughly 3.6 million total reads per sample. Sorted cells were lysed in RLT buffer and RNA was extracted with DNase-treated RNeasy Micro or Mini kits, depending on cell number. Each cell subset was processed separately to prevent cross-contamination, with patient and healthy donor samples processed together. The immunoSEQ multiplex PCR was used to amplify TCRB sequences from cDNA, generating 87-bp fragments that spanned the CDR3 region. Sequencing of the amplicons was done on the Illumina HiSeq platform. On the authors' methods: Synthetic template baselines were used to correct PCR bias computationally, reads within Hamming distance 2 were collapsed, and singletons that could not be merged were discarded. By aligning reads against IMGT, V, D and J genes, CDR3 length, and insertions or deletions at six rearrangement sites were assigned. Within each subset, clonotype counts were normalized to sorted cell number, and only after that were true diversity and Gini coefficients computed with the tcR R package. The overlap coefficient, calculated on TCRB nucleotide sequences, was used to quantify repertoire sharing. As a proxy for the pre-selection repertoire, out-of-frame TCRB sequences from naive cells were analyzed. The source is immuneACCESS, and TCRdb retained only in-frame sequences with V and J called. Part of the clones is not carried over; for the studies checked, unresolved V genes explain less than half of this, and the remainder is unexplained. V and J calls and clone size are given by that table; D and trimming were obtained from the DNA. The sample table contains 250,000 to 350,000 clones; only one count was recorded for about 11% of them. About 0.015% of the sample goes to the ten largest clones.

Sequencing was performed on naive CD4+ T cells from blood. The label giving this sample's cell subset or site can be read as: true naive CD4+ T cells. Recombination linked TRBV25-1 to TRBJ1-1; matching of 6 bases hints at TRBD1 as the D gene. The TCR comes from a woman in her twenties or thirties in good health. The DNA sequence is TGTGCCAGCAGTGAACCTAACAGGGCATTACCGGCTCTCTTT. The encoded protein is CASSEPNRALPALF.